This is a list of T cell receptor beta chains from one sample in a study of shared clonotypes between healthy human individuals. Here immunoSEQ multiplex PCR was the method, and the copy in TCRdb shows in-frame clones only, minus some. This sample carries about 1.1 million clones, 70% to 80% of them seen once, and the ten largest clones take 0.55% to 0.7%. Sequenced material: memory CD4+ T cells from PBMCs. The receptors were sampled from a man between 18 and 35 years old in good health. Some clones in this sample may be carry-over from other donors' samples. Each CDR3 is given with its conserved first and last residue. D genes are given only for firm matches. A clone size is listed for some rows: how often the clone was seen (once, few, many), or a class if it is expanded.

size	length	V	J	D	DNA	CDR3
once	12	TRBV6-1	TRBJ2-7	-	TGTGCCAGCAGTGAGAGGGGGTACGAGCAGTACTTC	CASSERGYEQYF
few	11	TRBV30	TRBJ1-1	TRBD1	TGTGCGACGGGACAGATAAATGAAGCTTTCTTT	CATGQINEAFF
-	14	TRBV6-1	TRBJ1-3	TRBD1	TGTGCCATCTCCAACAGGGGAGCTGGAAACACCATATATTTT	CAISNRGAGNTIYF
-	14	TRBV9	TRBJ2-7	-	TGTGCCAGCAGCGGTACCCCGGAGGCCTACGAGCAGTACTTC	CASSGTPEAYEQYF
-	15	TRBV7-3	TRBJ2-3	TRBD2	TGTGCCAGCAGCCTTAGCGGGAGAGGCACAGATACGCAGTATTTT	CASSLSGRGTDTQYF
-	15	TRBV5-4	TRBJ2-2	-	TGTGCCACCTTCAGAATGAGCAGGAACACCGGGGAGCTGTTTTTT	CATFRMSRNTGELFF
-	14	TRBV7-9	TRBJ1-3	-	TGTGCCAGCAGCTTAGGGGGCTCTGGAAACACCATATATTTT	CASSLGGSGNTIYF
-	14	TRBV5-6	TRBJ2-3	-	TGTGCCAGCAGCCGGGACTCTGGCACAGATACGCAGTATTTT	CASSRDSGTDTQYF
-	15	TRBV9	TRBJ2-1	TRBD1	TGTGCCAGCAGCGCCCGAGGGGACAGACAAGATGAGCAGTTCTTC	CASSARGDRQDEQFF
-	21	TRBV6-4	TRBJ2-5	TRBD2	TGTGCCAGCAGTGACCCGACTAGCGGGAGTTTGCCCCTCCAGCAGCAGGAGACCCAGTACTTC	CASSDPTSGSLPLQQQETQYF
-	14	TRBV29-1	TRBJ2-3	TRBD2	TGCAGCGCCGAGGGGACTAGCGGCACAGATACGCAGTATTTT	CSAEGTSGTDTQYF
-	19	TRBV11-2	TRBJ2-4	TRBD1	TGTGCCAGCAGCCCAGGGACAGGGAGAATACCCTTAGCCAAAAACATTCAGTACTTC	CASSPGTGRIPLAKNIQYF
-	13	TRBV15	TRBJ1-1	TRBD1	TGTGCCTCCACCAGGGACAGTAACACTGAAGCTTTCTTT	CASTRDSNTEAFF
-	15	TRBV10-1	TRBJ2-1	-	TGCGCCAGCAGTGAGTCGAAAGGGGCGTTTAATGAGCAGTTCTTC	CASSESKGAFNEQFF
-	15	TRBV4-1	TRBJ1-1	-	TGCGCCAGCAGCCAAGGAGGGGGGCGGAAGGTTGAAGCTTTCTTT	CASSQGGGRKVEAFF
many	12	TRBV2	TRBJ1-3	-	TGTGCCAGCGGGTCAGCTGGAAACACCATATATTTT	CASGSAGNTIYF
-	15	TRBV28	TRBJ2-3	-	TGTGCCAGCAGTTTAGCAGGGCTGGACACAGATACGCAGTATTTT	CASSLAGLDTDTQYF
-	15	TRBV19	TRBJ2-2	-	TGTGCCAGTAGTATAACGTCGCAAAACACCGGGGAGCTGTTTTTT	CASSITSQNTGELFF
-	14	TRBV19	TRBJ2-4	TRBD1	TGTGCCAGTAGTAGATCGGACAGGGGGAACATTCAGTACTTC	CASSRSDRGNIQYF
-	14	TRBV2	TRBJ1-2	TRBD1	TGTGCCAGCAGTTTACAGGGGGCGAAGTATGGCTACACCTTC	CASSLQGAKYGYTF
-	14	TRBV7-7	TRBJ2-7	-	TGTGCCAGCAGTCAAGCAGGGGTTGCCCACGAGCAGTACTTC	CASSQAGVAHEQYF
once	17	TRBV15	TRBJ2-1	TRBD2	TGTGCCACCAGCAGGGACCTTGGCGGGAGGGCCCTCAATGAGCAGTTCTTC	CATSRDLGGRALNEQFF